The rows below give T cell receptor beta chains drawn from one sample of a study of blood T cell repertoires in COVID-19. TCRdb's copy holds only in-frame clones and misses some; the assay was immunoSEQ multiplex PCR. The sample includes about 180,000 clones, around 90% of them seen just once. The sequencing sample was made of PBMCs or T cells enriched from blood (not recorded which). These receptors were collected from a woman aged 18-30 years who had recovered from COVID-19. Both conserved end residues are part of each CDR3. The D gene is left open where the match is weak. Not all rows give a size; the values are once, few, many and, for expanded clones, a class.

J: TRBJ1-1; D: TRBD1; V: TRBV11-2; size: .; DNA: TGTGCCAGCAGCTACGGACAGGGAGGCACTGAAGCTTTCTTT; CDR3: CASSYGQGGTEAFF
J: TRBJ1-4; D: .; V: TRBV30; size: .; DNA: TGTGCCTGGAGTGTAGGGGGGGATGAAAAACTGTTTTTT; CDR3: CAWSVGGDEKLFF
J: TRBJ2-5; D: TRBD2; V: TRBV5-4; size: once; DNA: TGTGCCAGCAGCTCGAACAGCGGGAGTGGGCAAGAGACCCAGTACTTC; CDR3: CASSSNSGSGQETQYF
J: TRBJ2-7; D: .; V: TRBV7-9; size: .; DNA: TGTGCCAGCAGCTTAGACTTGGGGCCCGGATCCTACGAGCAGTACTTC; CDR3: CASSLDLGPGSYEQYF
J: TRBJ2-5; D: .; V: TRBV2; size: .; DNA: TGTGCCAGCAGTGAACCGATTCTAGCAGGGACCCAGTACTTC; CDR3: CASSEPILAGTQYF
J: TRBJ1-4; D: .; V: TRBV28; size: .; DNA: TGTGCCAGCAGTGTCCGGGACATAAGCGAAAAACTGTTTTTT; CDR3: CASSVRDISEKLFF
J: TRBJ2-3; D: TRBD2; V: TRBV6-2/TRBV6-3; size: .; DNA: TGTGCCAGCAGTTCCCTCGGGGCTAGCGGGTACACAGATACGCAGTATTTT; CDR3: CASSSLGASGYTDTQYF
J: TRBJ2-1; D: .; V: TRBV5-4; size: few; DNA: TGTGCCAGCAGCCGGTCGACAGGTTTTGGTGAGCAGTTCTTC; CDR3: CASSRSTGFGEQFF
J: TRBJ1-5; D: .; V: TRBV19; size: .; DNA: TGTGCCGGCGCCCAGGACAGAAATCAGCCCCAGCATTTT; CDR3: CAGAQDRNQPQHF
J: TRBJ1-5; D: .; V: TRBV19; size: .; DNA: TGTGCCAGTAGACTTGGAGGTTTTGATCAGCCCCAGCATTTT; CDR3: CASRLGGFDQPQHF
J: TRBJ1-2; D: .; V: TRBV21-1; size: .; DNA: TGTGCCAGCCGCACCGACAGGGACTATGGCTACACCTTC; CDR3: CASRTDRDYGYTF
J: TRBJ2-7; D: TRBD1; V: TRBV2; size: once; DNA: TGTGCCAGCAGTCCGACAGGGGGTAACGAGCAGTACTTC; CDR3: CASSPTGGNEQYF
J: TRBJ2-5; D: .; V: TRBV5-6; size: .; DNA: TGTGCCAGCAGCTTCGGAGAGACCCAGTACTTC; CDR3: CASSFGETQYF